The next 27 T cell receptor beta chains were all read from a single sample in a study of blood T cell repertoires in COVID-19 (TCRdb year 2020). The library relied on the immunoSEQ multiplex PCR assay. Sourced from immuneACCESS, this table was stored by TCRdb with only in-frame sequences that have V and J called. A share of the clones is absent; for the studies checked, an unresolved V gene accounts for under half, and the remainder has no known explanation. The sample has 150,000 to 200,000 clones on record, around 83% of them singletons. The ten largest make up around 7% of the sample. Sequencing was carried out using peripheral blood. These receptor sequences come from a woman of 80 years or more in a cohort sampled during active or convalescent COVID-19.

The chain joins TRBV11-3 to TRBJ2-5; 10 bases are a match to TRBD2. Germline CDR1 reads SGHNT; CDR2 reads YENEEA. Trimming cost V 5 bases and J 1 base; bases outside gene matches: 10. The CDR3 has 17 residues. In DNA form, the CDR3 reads TGTGCCAGCAGCCCCCGGGCTAGGACTAGCGGCCAAGAGACCCAGTACTTC. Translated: CASSPRARTSGQETQYF.

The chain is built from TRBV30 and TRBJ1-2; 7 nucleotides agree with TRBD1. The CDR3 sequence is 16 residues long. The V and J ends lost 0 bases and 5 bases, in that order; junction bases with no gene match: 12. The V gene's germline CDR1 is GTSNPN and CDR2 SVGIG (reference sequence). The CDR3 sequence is CAWSVRGQPQRYGYTF. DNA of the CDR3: TGTGCCTGGAGTGTACGGGGACAGCCTCAACGGTATGGCTACACCTTC. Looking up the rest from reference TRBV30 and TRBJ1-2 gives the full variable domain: SQTIHQWPATLVQPVGSPLSLECTVEGTSNPNLYWYRQAAGRGLQLLFYSVGIGQISSEVPQNLSASRPQDRQFILSSKKLLLSDSGFYLCAWSVRGQPQRYGYTFGSGTRLTVV.

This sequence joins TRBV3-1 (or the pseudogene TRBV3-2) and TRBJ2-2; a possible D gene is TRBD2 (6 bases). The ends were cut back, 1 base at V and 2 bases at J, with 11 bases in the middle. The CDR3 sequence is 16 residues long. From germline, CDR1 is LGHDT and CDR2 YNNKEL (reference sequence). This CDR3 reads CASSQGWDFNTGELFF. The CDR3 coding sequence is TGTGCCAGCAGCCAAGGGTGGGACTTTAACACCGGGGAGCTGTTTTTT.

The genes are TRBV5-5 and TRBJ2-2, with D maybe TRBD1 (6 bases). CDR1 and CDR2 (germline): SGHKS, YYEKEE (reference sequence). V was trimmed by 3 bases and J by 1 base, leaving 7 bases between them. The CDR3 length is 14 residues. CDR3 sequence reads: CASSSGQNTGELFF. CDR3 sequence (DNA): TGTGCCAGCAGCTCGGGACAGAACACCGGGGAGCTGTTTTTT. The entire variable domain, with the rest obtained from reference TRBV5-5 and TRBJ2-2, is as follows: DAGVTQSPTHLIKTRGQQVTLRCSPISGHKSVSWYQQVLGQGPQFIFQYYEKEERGRGNFPDRFSARQFPNYSSELNVNALLLGDSALYLCASSSGQNTGELFFGEGSRLTVL.

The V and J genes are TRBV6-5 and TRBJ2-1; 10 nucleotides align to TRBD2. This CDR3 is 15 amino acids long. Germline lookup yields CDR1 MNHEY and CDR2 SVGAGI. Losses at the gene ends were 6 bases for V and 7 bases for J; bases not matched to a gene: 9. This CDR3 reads CASRKSGRAENEQFF. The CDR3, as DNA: TGTGCCAGCAGAAAGAGCGGGAGGGCTGAAAATGAGCAGTTCTTC.

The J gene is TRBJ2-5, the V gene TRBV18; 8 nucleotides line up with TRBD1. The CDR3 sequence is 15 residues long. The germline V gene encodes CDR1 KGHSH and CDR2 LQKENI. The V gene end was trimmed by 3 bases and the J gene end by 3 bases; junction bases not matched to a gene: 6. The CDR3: CASSPRTGGEETQYF. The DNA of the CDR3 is TGTGCCAGCTCACCTCGAACAGGGGGAGAAGAGACCCAGTACTTC.

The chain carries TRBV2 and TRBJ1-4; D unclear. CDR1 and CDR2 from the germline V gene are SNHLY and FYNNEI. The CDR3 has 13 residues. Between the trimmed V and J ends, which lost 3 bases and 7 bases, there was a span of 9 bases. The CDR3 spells CASSENGSEKLFF. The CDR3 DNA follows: TGTGCCAGCAGTGAGAACGGGAGTGAAAAACTGTTTTTT.

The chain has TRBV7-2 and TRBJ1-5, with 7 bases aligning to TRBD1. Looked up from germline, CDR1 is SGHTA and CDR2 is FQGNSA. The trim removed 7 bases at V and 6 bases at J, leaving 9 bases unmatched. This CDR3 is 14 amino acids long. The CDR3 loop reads CASTAQGEIQPQHF. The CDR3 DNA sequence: TGTGCCAGCACCGCCCAGGGGGAAATTCAGCCCCAGCATTTT.

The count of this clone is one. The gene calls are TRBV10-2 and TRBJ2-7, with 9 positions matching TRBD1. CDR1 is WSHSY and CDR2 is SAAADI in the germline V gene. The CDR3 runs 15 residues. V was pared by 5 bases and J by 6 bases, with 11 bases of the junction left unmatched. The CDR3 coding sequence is TGCGCCAGCAGTACGACGGGACAGGGCAAGGGCGAGCAGTACTTC. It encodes CASSTTGQGKGEQYF.

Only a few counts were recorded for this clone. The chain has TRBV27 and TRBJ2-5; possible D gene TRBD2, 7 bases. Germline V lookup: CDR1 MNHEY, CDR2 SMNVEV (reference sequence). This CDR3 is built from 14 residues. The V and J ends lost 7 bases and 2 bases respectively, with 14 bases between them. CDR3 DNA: TGTGCCAGCAAGCCCGGGGGGCGGCAAGAGACCCAGTACTTC. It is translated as CASKPGGRQETQYF.

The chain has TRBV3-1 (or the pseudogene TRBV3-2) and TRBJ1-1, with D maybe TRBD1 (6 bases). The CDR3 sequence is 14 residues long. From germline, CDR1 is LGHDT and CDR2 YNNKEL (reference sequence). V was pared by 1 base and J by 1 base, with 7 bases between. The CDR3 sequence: CASSQGGGNTEAFF. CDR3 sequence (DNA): TGTGCCAGCAGCCAAGGAGGGGGGAACACTGAAGCTTTCTTT.

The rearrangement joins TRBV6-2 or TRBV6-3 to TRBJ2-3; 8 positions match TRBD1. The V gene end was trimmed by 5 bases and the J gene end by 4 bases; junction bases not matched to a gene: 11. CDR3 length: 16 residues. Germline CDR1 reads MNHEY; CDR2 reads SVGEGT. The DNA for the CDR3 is TGTGCCAGCAGTACCGGAGGACAGGGTGCGGCAGATACGCAGTATTTT. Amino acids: CASSTGGQGAADTQYF.

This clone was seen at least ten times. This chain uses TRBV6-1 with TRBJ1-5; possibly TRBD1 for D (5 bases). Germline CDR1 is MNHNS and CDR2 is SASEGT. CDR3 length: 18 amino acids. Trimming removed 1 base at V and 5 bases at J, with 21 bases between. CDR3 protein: CASSEEAGGRGGDQPQHF. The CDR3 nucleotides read TGTGCCAGCAGTGAAGAGGCCGGGGGAAGAGGAGGAGATCAGCCCCAGCATTTT.

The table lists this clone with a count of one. The CDR3 region has the DNA TGTGCCAGCAGCTCGACAGGGGGCAGTGAGCAGTTCTTC. Protein sequence: CASSSTGGSEQFF. The rearrangement links TRBV5-6 to TRBJ2-1, with TRBD1 matching 10 bases. V was pared by 3 bases and J by 9 bases, with 3 bases of the junction left unmatched. The CDR3 sequence is 13 residues long. Per germline, CDR1 SGHDT and CDR2 YYEEEE.

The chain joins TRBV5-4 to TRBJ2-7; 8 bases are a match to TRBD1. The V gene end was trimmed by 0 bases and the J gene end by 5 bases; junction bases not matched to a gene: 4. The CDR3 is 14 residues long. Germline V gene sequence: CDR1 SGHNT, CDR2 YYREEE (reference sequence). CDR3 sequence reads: CASSLATGDHEQYF. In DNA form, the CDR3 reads TGTGCCAGCAGCTTGGCGACAGGGGACCACGAGCAGTACTTC. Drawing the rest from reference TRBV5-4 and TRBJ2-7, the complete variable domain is ETGVTQSPTHLIKTRGQQVTLRCSSQSGHNTVSWYQQALGQGPQFIFQYYREEENGRGNFPPRFSGLQFPNYSSELNVNALELDDSALYLCASSLATGDHEQYFGPGTRLTVT.

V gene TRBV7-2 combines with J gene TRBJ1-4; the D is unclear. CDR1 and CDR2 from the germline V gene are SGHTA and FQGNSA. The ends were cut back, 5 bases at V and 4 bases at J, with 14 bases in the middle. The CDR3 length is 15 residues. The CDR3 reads CASSPGHFLNEKLFF. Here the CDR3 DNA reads TGTGCCAGCAGCCCAGGCCATTTTCTTAATGAAAAACTGTTTTTT.

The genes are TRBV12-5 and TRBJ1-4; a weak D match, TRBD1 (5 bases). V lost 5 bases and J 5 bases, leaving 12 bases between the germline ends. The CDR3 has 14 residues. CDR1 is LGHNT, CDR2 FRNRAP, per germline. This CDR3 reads CASGLRQGNEKLFF. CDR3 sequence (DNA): TGTGCTAGTGGTCTACGTCAGGGAAATGAAAAACTGTTTTTT.

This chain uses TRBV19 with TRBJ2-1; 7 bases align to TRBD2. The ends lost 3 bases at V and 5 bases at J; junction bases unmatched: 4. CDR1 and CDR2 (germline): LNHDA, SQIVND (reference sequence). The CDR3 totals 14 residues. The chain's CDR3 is CASSIAGVHNEQFF. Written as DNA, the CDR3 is TGTGCCAGTAGTATTGCGGGAGTCCACAATGAGCAGTTCTTC.

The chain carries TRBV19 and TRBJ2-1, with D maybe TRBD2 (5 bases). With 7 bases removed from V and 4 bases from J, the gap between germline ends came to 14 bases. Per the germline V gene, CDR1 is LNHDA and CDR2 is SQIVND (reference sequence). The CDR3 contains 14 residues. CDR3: CASTPLGGYNEQFF. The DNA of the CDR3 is TGTGCCAGTACGCCCCTTGGAGGATACAATGAGCAGTTCTTC.

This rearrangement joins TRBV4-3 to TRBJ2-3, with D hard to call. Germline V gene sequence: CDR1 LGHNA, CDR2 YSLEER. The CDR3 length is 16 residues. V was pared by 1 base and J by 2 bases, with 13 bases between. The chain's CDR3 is CASSQVGLAVTDTQYF. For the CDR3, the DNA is TGCGCCAGCAGCCAAGTTGGGCTGGCAGTCACAGATACGCAGTATTTT.

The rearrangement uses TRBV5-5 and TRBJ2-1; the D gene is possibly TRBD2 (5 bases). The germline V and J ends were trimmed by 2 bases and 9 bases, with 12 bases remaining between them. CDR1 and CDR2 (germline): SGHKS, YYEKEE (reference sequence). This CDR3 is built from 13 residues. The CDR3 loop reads CASSFGSEVEQFF. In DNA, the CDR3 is TGTGCCAGCAGCTTTGGGTCGGAGGTTGAGCAGTTCTTC.

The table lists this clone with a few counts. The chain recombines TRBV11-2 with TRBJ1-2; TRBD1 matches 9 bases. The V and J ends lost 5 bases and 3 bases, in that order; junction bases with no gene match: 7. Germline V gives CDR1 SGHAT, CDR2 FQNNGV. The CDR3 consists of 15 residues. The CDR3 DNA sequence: TGTGCCAGCAGCCCACAGGGGGCGGGAGACTATGGCTACACCTTC. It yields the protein CASSPQGAGDYGYTF. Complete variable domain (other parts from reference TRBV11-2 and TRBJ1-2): EAGVAQSPRYKIIEKRQSVAFWCNPISGHATLYWYQQILGQGPKLLIQFQNNGVVDDSQLPKDRFSAERLKGVDSTLKIQPAKLEDSAVYLCASSPQGAGDYGYTFGSGTRLTVV.

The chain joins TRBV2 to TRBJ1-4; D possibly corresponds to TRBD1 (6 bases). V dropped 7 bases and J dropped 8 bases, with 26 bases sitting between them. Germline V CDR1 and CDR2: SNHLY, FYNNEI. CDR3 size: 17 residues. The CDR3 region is CASKEGVWGQGGEKLFF. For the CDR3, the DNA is TGTGCCAGCAAAGAGGGAGTGTGGGGACAAGGTGGGGAAAAACTGTTTTTT. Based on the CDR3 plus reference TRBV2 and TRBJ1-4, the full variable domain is EPEVTQTPSHQVTQMGQEVILRCVPISNHLYFYWYRQILGQKVEFLVSFYNNEISEKSEIFDDQFSVERPDGSNFTLKIRSTKLEDSAMYFCASKEGVWGQGGEKLFFGSGTQLSVL.

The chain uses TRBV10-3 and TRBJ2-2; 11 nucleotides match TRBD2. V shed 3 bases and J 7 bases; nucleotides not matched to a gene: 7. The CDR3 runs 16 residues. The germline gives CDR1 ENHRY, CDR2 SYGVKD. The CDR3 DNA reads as TGTGCCATCAGTGATAGTAGCGGGAGGGCCTTCGGGGAGCTGTTTTTT. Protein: CAISDSSGRAFGELFF.

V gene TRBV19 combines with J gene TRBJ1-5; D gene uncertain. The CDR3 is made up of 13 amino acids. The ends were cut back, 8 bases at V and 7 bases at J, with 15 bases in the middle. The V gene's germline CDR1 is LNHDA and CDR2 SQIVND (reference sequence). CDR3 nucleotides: TGTGCCAGTTATGCCCACCCAGGACAGCCCCAGCATTTT. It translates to CASYAHPGQPQHF.

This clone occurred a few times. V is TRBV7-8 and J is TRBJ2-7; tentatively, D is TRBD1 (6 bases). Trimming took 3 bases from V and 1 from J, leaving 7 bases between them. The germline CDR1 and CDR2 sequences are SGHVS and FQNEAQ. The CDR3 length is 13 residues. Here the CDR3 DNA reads TGTGCCAGCAGCTTCGGACAGTCCTACGAGCAGTACTTC. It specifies CASSFGQSYEQYF. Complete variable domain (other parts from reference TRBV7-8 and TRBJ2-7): GAGVSQSPRYKVAKRGQDVALRCDPISGHVSLFWYQQALGQGPEFLTYFQNEAQLDKSGLPSDRFFAERPEGSVSTLKIQRTQQEDSAVYLCASSFGQSYEQYFGPGTRLTVT.

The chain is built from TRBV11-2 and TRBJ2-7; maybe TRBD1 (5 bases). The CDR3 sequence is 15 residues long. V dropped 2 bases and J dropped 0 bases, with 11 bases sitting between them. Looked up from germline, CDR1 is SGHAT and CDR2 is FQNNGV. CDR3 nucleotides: TGTGCCAGCAGCTTAACGGACACCCGCTCCTACGAGCAGTACGTC. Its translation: CASSLTDTRSYEQYV.